Here is one TCR beta chain with its context. The data were taken from a study of T cell changes during pregnancy in multiple sclerosis. CDR3 size: 16 residues. J lost 6 bases, V lost 5 bases, and 9 bases had no gene match. Per germline, CDR1 SEHNR and CDR2 FQNEAQ (reference sequence). Assay used: immunoSEQ multiplex PCR; TCRdb lists only in-frame clones, some missing. Here the sample spans 61,000 or so clones, about 94% being singletons. Source: CD4+ T cells from peripheral blood mononuclear cells, taken before pregnancy. The rearrangement joins TRBV7-9 to TRBJ2-3, with 12 bases identical to TRBD1. The receptor was isolated from a female donor with multiple sclerosis, enrolled in a pregnancy study. The CDR3 nucleotides are TGTGCCAGCAGCGGATTACCGGGACAGGGGGCCGATACGCAGTATTTT. Translated, it gives CASSGLPGQGADTQYF.